The 31 T cell receptor beta chains below all came from one sample that was sequenced in a study of OX40 agonist ivuxolimab in advanced cancers. Sequencing was performed with immunoSEQ multiplex PCR; in TCRdb, only in-frame clones are kept and a portion is missing. The sample holds 40,000 to 55,000 clones, approximately 91% seen once. Here the sequenced sample was CD4+ or CD8+ T cells sorted from blood, taken in a trial of the OX40 agonist ivuxolimab. The receptors were sampled from an adult with an advanced solid tumor such as melanoma, head and neck, liver or kidney cancer.

This clone occurred a few times. The chain combines TRBV4-1 with TRBJ1-3; D is possibly TRBD1 (6 bases). V lost 4 bases to trimming and J lost 2 bases, with 12 bases between them. The germline V gene has CDR1 MGHRA and CDR2 YSYEKL. The CDR3 loop spans 15 amino acids. The DNA of the CDR3 is TGCGCCAGCAGCCCAGGGGCAGGGACTGGAAACACCATATATTTT. It codes for CASSPGAGTGNTIYF.

The chain recombines TRBV5-1 with TRBJ2-3; unclear D gene. V was clipped by 0 bases and J by 6 bases, with 5 bases between them. Germline CDR1 is SGHRS and CDR2 is YFSETQ. The length of the CDR3 is 12 residues. CDR3: CASSLELDTQYF. Here the CDR3 DNA reads TGCGCCAGCAGCTTGGAACTGGATACGCAGTATTTT.

The genes are TRBV30 and TRBJ1-1; 7 positions match TRBD1. V lost 3 bases and J lost 0; bases outside the gene matches: 4. The germline V gene has CDR1 GTSNPN and CDR2 SVGIG (reference sequence). The CDR3 is made up of 14 amino acids. This chain's CDR3 is CAWRWTGLNTEAFF. CDR3 nucleotide sequence: TGTGCCTGGAGGTGGACAGGTTTGAACACTGAAGCTTTCTTT.

This chain links TRBV13 with TRBJ2-1; TRBD2 agrees at 9 bases. V trimming: 4 bases; J trimming: 5 bases; junction bases outside the gene matches: 12. CDR3 length: 17 amino acids. The V gene's germline CDR1 is PRHDT and CDR2 FYEKMQ (reference sequence). DNA of the CDR3: TGTGCCAGCAGCTCCCGCGCGGGGACTAGCCTCCACAATGAGCAGTTCTTC. This encodes CASSSRAGTSLHNEQFF.

J is TRBJ2-1 and V is TRBV9; D is ambiguous. Between the trimmed V and J ends, which lost 0 bases and 7 bases, there was a span of 8 bases. This CDR3 has 13 residues. The germline V gene encodes CDR1 SGDLS and CDR2 YYNGEE. CDR3 sequence: CASSVDWRNEQFF. CDR3 in DNA: TGTGCCAGCAGCGTAGATTGGCGGAATGAGCAGTTCTTC. Variable domain in full (rest from reference TRBV9 and TRBJ2-1): DSGVTQTPKHLITATGQRVTLRCSPRSGDLSVYWYQQSLDQGLQFLIQYYNGEERAKGNILERFSAQQFPDLHSELNLSSLELGDSALYFCASSVDWRNEQFFGPGTRLTVL.

V gene TRBV6-6 combines with J gene TRBJ1-1; 10 nucleotides align to TRBD1. Trimming took 0 bases from V and 6 from J; bases not matched to a gene: 4. The germline V gene encodes CDR1 MNHNY and CDR2 SVGAGI (reference sequence). The CDR3 consists of 15 residues. The CDR3: CASSYSTGGIPEAFF. In nucleotides, the CDR3 is TGTGCCAGCAGTTACTCGACAGGGGGCATCCCTGAAGCTTTCTTT.

The J gene is TRBJ2-1, the V gene TRBV10-3, with 9 bases lining up with TRBD2. The germline V gene encodes CDR1 ENHRY and CDR2 SYGVKD. This CDR3 comprises 15 residues. After removal of 7 bases from V and 2 bases from J, the junction contained 6 bases not matched to a gene. In DNA, the CDR3 is TGTGCCATCAAGGCTAGCGGGAACGCCTACAATGAGCAGTTCTTC. As protein: CAIKASGNAYNEQFF.

The V and J genes are TRBV7-9 and TRBJ2-3; 7 nucleotides match TRBD2. The CDR3 has 16 residues. V shed 1 base, J shed 4 bases, and the junction held 8 bases outside the gene matches. Germline-derived CDR1 and CDR2 are SEHNR and FQNEAQ (reference sequence). The CDR3 sequence: CASSLVREAGPDTQYF. CDR3 coding DNA: TGTGCCAGCAGCTTAGTTCGGGAGGCCGGTCCAGATACGCAGTATTTT.

In the case of this clone: Other DNA sequences from this sample encode an identical CDR3 as well. The V gene is TRBV15, the J gene TRBJ1-1, with 9 positions matching TRBD1. The germline V gene encodes CDR1 LNHNV and CDR2 YYDKDF (reference sequence). CDR3 length: 15 residues. The trim removed 3 bases at V and 4 bases at J, leaving 6 bases unmatched. The DNA for the CDR3 is TGTGCCACCAGCAGGGACAGGGGCCCGCTCACTGAAGCTTTCTTT. Protein product: CATSRDRGPLTEAFF.

The chain links TRBV2 to TRBJ2-7, with 8 bases aligning to TRBD1. The CDR3 is made up of 15 amino acids. CDR1 is SNHLY and CDR2 is FYNNEI in the germline V gene. The V and J ends lost 2 bases and 4 bases, in that order; junction bases with no gene match: 7. CDR3 in amino acids: CASSETRTGRYEQYF. Here the CDR3 DNA reads TGTGCCAGCAGTGAAACAAGGACAGGGAGGTACGAGCAGTACTTC.

To note about this clone: Within the sample, other DNA sequences also encode this same CDR3. The CDR3 protein is CASSLGASGGGELFF. In DNA, the CDR3 is TGTGCCAGCAGCTTAGGGGCTAGCGGAGGCGGGGAGCTGTTTTTT. This chain links TRBV7-8 with TRBJ2-2, with 7 bases identical to TRBD2. The CDR3 length is 15 residues. The V gene end was trimmed by 1 base and the J gene end by 7 bases; junction bases not matched to a gene: 6. Germline V gives CDR1 SGHVS, CDR2 FQNEAQ.

The V gene is TRBV6-5, the J gene TRBJ1-6; D not resolved. The V gene lost 2 bases and the J gene lost 2 bases, with 7 bases spanning the gap. Germline assignment: CDR1 MNHEY and CDR2 SVGAGI. CDR3 size: 15 residues. The CDR3 region is CASSYRGTYNSPLHF. For the CDR3, the DNA is TGTGCCAGCAGTTACAGAGGGACCTATAATTCACCCCTCCACTTT.

This clone occurred once. The chain uses TRBV27 and TRBJ2-7; 10 bases match TRBD1. Germline V gene lookup returns CDR1 MNHEY and CDR2 SMNVEV (reference sequence). This CDR3 has 15 residues. The junction had 8 bases not matched to a gene; V was cut back by 2 bases and J by 7 bases. CDR3 amino acids: CASSLGTGQGREQYF. Written as DNA, the CDR3 is TGTGCCAGCAGTTTAGGGACGGGACAGGGGAGAGAGCAGTACTTC.

The V gene is TRBV21-1, the J gene TRBJ1-2; the table's D call, TRBD1, was not checked against the DNA. TRBV21-1 is described as a pseudogene. The CDR3 loop spans 11 amino acids. CDR3 coding DNA: TGTGCCAGCCAGGATAACTATGGCTACACCTTC. Its translation is CASQDNYGYTF.

This chain connects TRBV15 to TRBJ2-3; perhaps TRBD2 as D (5 bases). The CDR3 contains 16 residues. Germline CDR1 and CDR2: LNHNV and YYDKDF (reference sequence). Deletions cut 1 base from V and 0 bases from J, with 11 bases between. The CDR3 coding sequence is TGTGCCACCAGCAGAGGTCTAGCACAAAGCACAGATACGCAGTATTTT. Residues: CATSRGLAQSTDTQYF.

The chain is built from TRBV6-1 and TRBJ2-5; D is unclear. The J call may be faulty, since TRBJ2-7 better matches the DNA end. This CDR3 has 13 residues. Germline values: CDR1 MNHNS, CDR2 SASEGT. The CDR3 is CASSAGGTYEQYF. In DNA form, the CDR3 reads TGTGCCAGCAGTGCCGGCGGAACCTACGAGCAGTACTTC.

The J gene is TRBJ1-4, the V gene TRBV14; D is unresolved. V was pared by 8 bases and J by 8 bases, with 15 bases between. Germline values: CDR1 SGHDN, CDR2 FVKESK. The CDR3 is 13 residues long. CDR3: CASPIRLWEKLFF. The CDR3 coding sequence is TGTGCCAGCCCGATCCGGCTATGGGAAAAACTGTTTTTT.

V is TRBV7-3 and J is TRBJ2-2; no clear D. The CDR3 covers 12 residues. In germline, CDR1 is SGHTA, CDR2 FQGTGA. V lost 4 bases, J lost 4 bases, and 4 bases lay in between. CDR3 amino acids: CASSSTTGELFF. The CDR3, as DNA: TGTGCCAGCAGCTCGACCACCGGGGAGCTGTTTTTT.

The chain links TRBV5-1 to TRBJ1-2; 7 bases fit TRBD1. The germline V gene encodes CDR1 SGHRS and CDR2 YFSETQ. Germline trimming cut 0 bases from V and 8 bases from J; bases unmatched to any gene: 4. This CDR3 has 13 amino acids. The CDR3 DNA follows: TGCGCCAGCAGCTTGGCGACAGGGAAGGGCTACACCTTC. This codes for CASSLATGKGYTF. Variable domain in full (rest from reference TRBV5-1 and TRBJ1-2): KAGVTQTPRYLIKTRGQQVTLSCSPISGHRSVSWYQQTPGQGLQFLFEYFSETQRNKGNFPGRFSGRQFSNSRSEMNVSTLELGDSALYLCASSLATGKGYTFGSGTRLTVV.

The rearrangement links TRBV11-2 to TRBJ2-1; D gene uncertain. CDR3 length: 12 amino acids. Trimming took off 0 bases at V and 10 bases at J, with 7 bases between the two ends. Germline CDR1 and CDR2: SGHAT and FQNNGV. Written as DNA, the CDR3 is TGTGCCAGCAGCTTAGATGGACGAGAGCAGTTCTTC. It is translated as CASSLDGREQFF.

This sequence joins TRBV7-6 and TRBJ1-3; no reliable D call. V was pared by 1 base and J by 5 bases, with 9 bases between. The V gene's germline CDR1 is SGHVS and CDR2 FNYEAQ. This CDR3 has 14 residues. Here the CDR3 DNA reads TGTGCCAGCAGCTTAGAGGCATTTCGAAACACCATATATTTT. It specifies CASSLEAFRNTIYF.

The chain joins TRBV2 to TRBJ1-4; D uncertain. This CDR3 contains 14 residues. V shed 7 bases and J shed 4 bases, with 13 bases lying between them. CDR1 and CDR2 (germline): SNHLY, FYNNEI. The CDR3: CASTLDGNNEKLFF. CDR3 bases: TGTGCCAGCACCTTGGACGGAAATAATGAAAAACTGTTTTTT.

The chain joins TRBV14 to TRBJ2-7, with 9 bases lining up with TRBD1. With 4 bases clipped from V and 2 bases from J, the junction kept 3 bases outside the gene matches. Germline V gene data show CDR1 as SGHDN and CDR2 as FVKESK. The length of the CDR3 is 14 residues. CDR3 protein: CASSPTGGPYEQYF. The DNA for the CDR3 is TGTGCCAGCAGCCCGACAGGGGGTCCCTACGAGCAGTACTTC.

This clone has more than one count but fewer than ten. The chain uses TRBV6-1 and TRBJ2-5, with D unclear. Germline V CDR1 and CDR2: MNHNS, SASEGT. There are 15 residues in the CDR3. V shed 2 bases and J shed 0 bases, with 10 bases lying between them. The CDR3 sequence: CASSESFRYQETQYF. The CDR3 nucleotides are TGTGCCAGCAGTGAATCGTTTCGTTACCAAGAGACCCAGTACTTC.

The rearrangement joins TRBV7-9 to TRBJ2-7; TRBD2 is a possible D gene (6 bases). CDR1 and CDR2 from the germline V gene are SEHNR and FQNEAQ (reference sequence). V was pared by 8 bases and J by 3 bases, with 20 bases between. This CDR3 is built from 15 residues. The CDR3, as DNA: TGTGCCAGCGCGAGGAGGGGCCCCACCGGCTACGAGCAGTACTTC. It specifies CASARRGPTGYEQYF.

The rearrangement links TRBV7-9 to TRBJ1-1, with 7 nucleotides matching TRBD1. This CDR3 has 13 residues. Per the germline V gene, CDR1 is SEHNR and CDR2 is FQNEAQ (reference sequence). With V trimmed by 5 bases and J by 7 bases, 7 bases remained unmatched. The chain's CDR3 is CASSADRANEAFF. DNA of the CDR3: TGTGCCAGCAGCGCTGACAGGGCGAATGAAGCTTTCTTT.

The chain uses TRBV14 and TRBJ1-4, with no clear D. This CDR3 has 16 amino acids. Trimming removed 1 base from V and 4 bases from J, with 13 bases in between. Germline loops: CDR1 SGHDN, CDR2 FVKESK. The CDR3 DNA sequence: TGTGCCAGCAGCCAAGGCCTGAAACCGTTTAATGAAAAACTGTTTTTT. Protein: CASSQGLKPFNEKLFF.

CDR3 bases: TGTGCCAGCAGCTTTTCAGGGGGCGCGAGCAATCAGCCCCAGCATTTT. Its protein product is CASSFSGGASNQPQHF. This sequence joins TRBV5-4 and TRBJ1-5; 8 bases match TRBD1. Germline V gene lookup returns CDR1 SGHNT and CDR2 YYREEE (reference sequence). The CDR3 length is 16 residues. V gave up 2 bases and J gave up 1 base; unmatched junction bases: 5.

The chain is built from TRBV27 and TRBJ2-1, with D perhaps matching TRBD2 (5 bases). This CDR3 is built from 12 residues. Germline CDR1 is MNHEY and CDR2 is SMNVEV (reference sequence). The germline V and J ends were trimmed by 2 bases and 11 bases, with 10 bases remaining between them. The CDR3 nucleotides are TGTGCCAGCAGTTTAGGAGGTGGGCAGCAGTTCTTC. Translated: CASSLGGGQQFF.

The CDR3 coding sequence is TGTGCCAGCAGTTTAAGGCGGGTGAGGGAGGGACCCCCCAATGAGCAGTTCTTC. This translates into CASSLRRVREGPPNEQFF. The chain recombines TRBV28 with TRBJ2-1; 7 nucleotides line up with TRBD2. V lost 2 bases to trimming and J lost 6 bases; unmatched junction nucleotides: 16. This CDR3 spans 18 amino acids. Germline V gene lookup returns CDR1 MDHEN and CDR2 SYDVKM.

This chain joins TRBV6-5 and TRBJ2-4; the match to TRBD1 covers 9 bases. With V trimmed by 2 bases and J by 5 bases, 1 base remained unmatched. Germline lookup yields CDR1 MNHEY and CDR2 SVGAGI. The CDR3 contains 14 residues. The CDR3 spells CASSYRTGENIQYF. CDR3 in DNA: TGTGCCAGCAGTTACAGGACAGGGGAAAACATTCAGTACTTC.